The 15 T cell receptor beta chains reported below all come from one sample, sequenced in a study of blood T cell repertoires in COVID-19 (dated by TCRdb to the early 2020s). Library construction relied on the immunoSEQ multiplex PCR assay. Entries here come from immuneACCESS through TCRdb and include only in-frame sequences with V and J called. Some clones fail to appear in such tables; in the studies checked, an unresolved V gene covers under half of the shortfall, and the cause of the remainder is unknown. A total of a few hundred thousand clones appear in this sample, 65% to 85% of them only once. The ten largest account for 6.5% to 8.5% of the sample. Sequenced sample: PBMCs or T cells enriched from blood (not recorded which). Receptor source: a middle-aged woman with acute COVID-19.

CDR3 region: CAWSVIRSGLQIKSANTGELFF. DNA of the CDR3: TGTGCCTGGAGTGTAATTAGATCGGGACTACAAATAAAAAGCGCGAACACCGGGGAGCTGTTTTTT. The rearrangement links TRBV30 to TRBJ2-2; 7 bases fit TRBD2. The CDR3 is made up of 22 amino acids. Germline trimming cut 0 bases from V and 0 bases from J; bases unmatched to any gene: 22. CDR1 and CDR2 from the germline V gene are GTSNPN and SVGIG (reference sequence).

V usage is TRBV5-7 and J usage is TRBJ2-1, with 8 bases aligning to TRBD2. TRBV5-7 is an ORF, and what it does is uncertain. Trimming removed 0 bases from V and 5 bases from J; junction bases left unmatched: 4. This CDR3 is 15 amino acids long. CDR3 sequence (DNA): TGTGCCAGCAGCTTGGTCCGCGGGGGGAACAATGAGCAGTTCTTC. Encoded protein: CASSLVRGGNNEQFF.

A few counts support this clone. The chain joins TRBV7-2 to TRBJ1-4; 11 nucleotides agree with TRBD1. Germline CDR1 SGHTA, CDR2 FQGNSA. This CDR3 is 16 amino acids long. The V gene end was trimmed by 1 base and the J gene end by 7 bases; junction bases not matched to a gene: 5. CDR3: CASSLEGQGAGEKLFF. The CDR3, as DNA: TGTGCCAGCAGCTTAGAAGGACAGGGGGCTGGTGAAAAACTGTTTTTT.

The rearrangement links TRBV6-1 to TRBJ1-3; no clear D gene. V lost 3 bases to trimming and J lost 7 bases, with 7 bases between them. The germline gives CDR1 MNHNS, CDR2 SASEGT. This CDR3 has 12 residues. The CDR3 DNA reads TGTGCCAGCAGTGAGTCCCGGAACACCATATATTTT. It specifies CASSESRNTIYF.

This chain uses TRBV19 with TRBJ2-2, with D unclear. This CDR3 region has 16 residues. Germline lookup yields CDR1 LNHDA and CDR2 SQIVND (reference sequence). Trimming removed 3 bases from V and 1 base from J, with 12 bases in between. CDR3 nucleotides: TGTGCCAGTAGTATTCCGGCCCGACAGAACACCGGGGAGCTGTTTTTT. Translating gives CASSIPARQNTGELFF.

V gene TRBV19 combines with J gene TRBJ1-5; TRBD1 is a possible D gene (5 bases). The ends were cut back, 5 bases at V and 1 base at J, with 12 bases in the middle. Per the germline V gene, CDR1 is LNHDA and CDR2 is SQIVND (reference sequence). The CDR3 length is 15 residues. The CDR3 spells CASSADPGSNQPQHF. CDR3 in DNA: TGTGCCAGTAGTGCGGACCCAGGGAGCAATCAGCCCCAGCATTTT.

The chain employs TRBV9 and TRBJ2-6, with D perhaps matching TRBD2 (7 bases). Germline loops: CDR1 SGDLS, CDR2 YYNGEE. The CDR3 runs 17 residues. Trimming shortened V by 4 bases and J by 4 bases, and 18 bases separated the two germline ends. In DNA form, the CDR3 reads TGTGCCAGCAGCCCTACCCGGGGGGCAACAGGGGCCAACGTCCTGACTTTC. This codes for CASSPTRGATGANVLTF. Combining the CDR3 with reference TRBV9 and TRBJ2-6 gives the whole variable domain DSGVTQTPKHLITATGQRVTLRCSPRSGDLSVYWYQQSLDQGLQFLIQYYNGEERAKGNILERFSAQQFPDLHSELNLSSLELGDSALYFCASSPTRGATGANVLTFGAGSRLTVL.

The chain has TRBV6-5 and TRBJ2-1, with TRBD2 identical over 10 bases. CDR1 is MNHEY, CDR2 SVGAGI, per germline. CDR3 length: 14 amino acids. V dropped 5 bases and J dropped 4; count of bases not matched to a gene: 2. CDR3 coding DNA: TGTGCCAGCAGTAGTAGCGGGAGGTACAATGAGCAGTTCTTC. Amino acids: CASSSSGRYNEQFF.

The chain has TRBV2 and TRBJ1-2; 8 nucleotides align to TRBD1. Germline V gives CDR1 SNHLY, CDR2 FYNNEI. The CDR3 loop spans 13 amino acids. V was pared by 9 bases and J by 5 bases, with 8 bases of the junction left unmatched. As DNA, the CDR3 is TGTGCCAGAGGGGACAGGAATAGTTATGGCTACACCTTC. It encodes CARGDRNSYGYTF.

This clone was found once. This chain uses TRBV12-2 with TRBJ2-7; TRBD1 is the table's D call and was not checked against the DNA. TRBV12-2 constitutes a pseudogene. The CDR3 length is 15 residues. The chain's CDR3 is CASRRTGTGSYEQYF. The CDR3 bases are TGTGCAAGTCGCCGAACCGGGACAGGGAGCTACGAGCAGTACTTC.

This chain joins TRBV3-1 (or the pseudogene TRBV3-2) and TRBJ1-6, with D possibly matching TRBD1 (6 bases). The CDR3 is 17 residues long. The germline V gene encodes CDR1 LGHDT and CDR2 YNNKEL (reference sequence). Between the trimmed V and J ends, which lost 4 bases and 5 bases, there was a span of 18 bases. CDR3 loop: CASSPLTGLVDNSPLHF. CDR3 sequence (DNA): TGTGCCAGCAGCCCATTAACAGGGCTGGTGGATAATTCACCCCTCCACTTT.

This chain links TRBV28 with TRBJ2-3; 7 bases are shared with TRBD2. Germline CDR1 reads MDHEN; CDR2 reads SYDVKM. With 5 bases clipped from V and 6 bases from J, the junction kept 8 bases outside the gene matches. This CDR3 contains 14 residues. CDR3 sequence reads: CASSPDLGGDTQYF. CDR3 nucleotide sequence: TGTGCCAGCAGTCCCGACTTGGGGGGGGATACGCAGTATTTT.

The chain uses TRBV18 and TRBJ2-7, with TRBD2 as a possible D gene (6 bases). V lost 3 bases, J lost 5 bases, and 8 bases lay in between. Germline CDR1 KGHSH, CDR2 LQKENI. The CDR3 runs 12 residues. CDR3 amino acids: CASSPEGHEQYF. The CDR3 nucleotides read TGTGCCAGCTCACCGGAGGGGCACGAGCAGTACTTC. The full variable domain, in which reference TRBV18 and TRBJ2-7 provide the parts outside the CDR3, is NAGVMQNPRHLVRRRGQEARLRCSPMKGHSHVYWYRQLPEEGLKFMVYLQKENIIDESGMPKERFSAEFPKEGPSILRIQQVVRGDSAAYFCASSPEGHEQYFGPGTRLTVT.

This clone appeared a few times. The chain has TRBV30 and TRBJ1-4; D not certain. CDR1 and CDR2 from the germline V gene are GTSNPN and SVGIG (reference sequence). Between the trimmed V and J ends, which lost 2 bases and 8 bases, there was a span of 15 bases. This CDR3 region has 14 residues. The CDR3 region has the DNA TGTGCCTGGAGTAGGAGGGCGAGAAACGAAAAACTGTTTTTT. Translation gives CAWSRRARNEKLFF.

The chain links TRBV6-5 to TRBJ1-2; TRBD1 agrees at 9 bases. The J segment lost 8 bases and the V segment lost 6 bases, leaving 10 bases of the junction unmatched. Germline CDR1 reads MNHEY; CDR2 reads SVGAGI. The CDR3 extends over 14 amino acids. The CDR3 DNA reads TGTGCCAGCAGGGCCCCAGGACAGGGGAGAGGCTACACCTTC. Translated: CASRAPGQGRGYTF.